A single T cell receptor (beta chain) is shown here with its context. These data are taken from a study of blood T cell repertoires in COVID-19. Study-wide background: COVID-19 samples collected from the United States, Italy and Spain covered acute and convalescent phases. T cells, B-cell-depleted T cells, or PBMCs supplied cDNA or gDNA.

Germline V gene sequence: CDR1 MNHNS, CDR2 SASEGT. J gave up 5 bases and V 2 bases, and 9 bases lay outside the gene matches. CDR3 length: 15 residues. Authors' methods: How many nucleated cells were present was estimated from reference gene primer amplification. Profiling relied on immunoSEQ multiplex PCR, and the TCRdb table lists in-frame clones only, not all of them. V, J and clone size are those of that table, while D and trimming were read from the DNA. The sample yields 120,000 or so clones, approximately 80% seen once. Sequencing used peripheral blood. This receptor was identified in a human donor in a cohort sampled during active COVID-19. This chain connects TRBV6-1 to TRBJ2-7; 7 bases map to TRBD1. CDR3 amino acids: CASSESGQFENEQYF. The CDR3 bases are TGTGCCAGCAGTGAATCGGGACAGTTTGAAAACGAGCAGTACTTC.